What follows are 32 T cell receptor beta chains derived from one specimen sequenced in a study of blood T cells in healthy people across ages (dated by TCRdb to between 2015 and 2016). Library prep was done by 5' RACE. The second PCR ran for about 6 to 11 cycles and used a J-beta primer mix along with a sample-barcoded 5' primer. The public sequencing data were trimmed at Q25 with fastp and processed into clonotypes with MiXCR by TCRdb, which kept only in-frame beta chains. Every CDR3 protein is listed once, alongside the most common genes and DNA of its rows. In all, the sample holds around 2 million distinct CDR3 sequences, and about two fifths of those were seen once. The biggest ten clones account for about 21% of the sample. What was sequenced was blood. The receptors here all came from a human donor in good health.

J is TRBJ2-1 and V is TRBV29-1, with TRBD2 identical over 9 bases. This CDR3 is built from 15 residues. The trim removed 7 bases at V and 4 bases at J, leaving 11 bases unmatched. CDR1 is SQVTM and CDR2 is ANQGSEA in the germline V gene. CDR3 in amino acids: CSADQRGAVYNEQFF. CDR3 nucleotides: TGCAGCGCCGACCAGCGGGGGGCCGTATACAATGAGCAGTTCTTC.

This clonotype has a handful of counts. The V call is TRBV5-6, the J call TRBJ2-7; perhaps TRBD1 as D (6 bases). The CDR3 covers 13 residues. V was clipped by 4 bases and J by 0 bases, with 8 bases between them. Looked up from germline, CDR1 is SGHDT and CDR2 is YYEEEE. This CDR3 is CASSIRGSYEQYF. CDR3 nucleotide sequence: TGTGCCAGCAGCATCAGGGGCTCCTACGAGCAGTACTTC.

This clonotype occurred many times. The gene calls are TRBV6-1 and TRBJ2-7, with TRBD1 matching over 8 bases. The V and J ends lost 6 bases and 1 base, in that order; junction bases with no gene match: 5. This CDR3 has 14 residues. Germline-derived CDR1 and CDR2 are MNHNS and SASEGT. The CDR3 DNA reads as TGTGCCAGCAGCGCGGACAGGGTATCCTACGAGCAGTACTTC. Amino acids: CASSADRVSYEQYF.

The chain has TRBV12-3 or TRBV12-4 and TRBJ1-2, with D possibly matching TRBD1 (5 bases). The V end lost 6 bases, the J end lost 4 bases, and 21 bases lay between the germline ends. This CDR3 has 16 amino acids. CDR3 residues: CASRKRTTRGVYGYTF. In DNA, the CDR3 is TGTGCCAGCAGAAAACGGACAACCCGAGGGGTCTATGGCTACACCTTC.

This clonotype has only a few counts. The gene calls are TRBV3-1 and TRBJ2-3, with TRBD2 matching 9 bases. The CDR3 runs to 14 residues. J gave up 4 bases and V 3 bases, and 2 bases lay outside the gene matches. CDR1 LGHDT and CDR2 YNNKEL come from the germline V gene (reference sequence). This CDR3 is CASSQRGGPDTQYF. The CDR3 DNA reads TGTGCCAGCAGCCAGCGGGGGGGTCCAGATACGCAGTATTTT.

The chain uses TRBV14 and TRBJ2-4; D may match TRBD1 or TRBD2 (5 bases each). V lost 4 bases, J lost 13 bases, and 26 bases lay in between. The germline V gene encodes CDR1 SGHDN and CDR2 FVKESK. The CDR3 runs to 16 residues. CDR3 protein: CASSLLTGTRTYVQYF. In DNA form, the CDR3 reads TGTGCCAGCAGCCTCCTCACTGGGACCAGAACCTACGTGCAGTACTTC.

Here the CDR3 reads CSASPAGAGGRYEQYF. Here the CDR3 DNA reads TGCAGTGCTAGCCCCGCTGGAGCGGGGGGGCGCTACGAGCAGTACTTC. The rearrangement uses TRBV20-1 and TRBJ2-5, with 10 bases that match TRBD2. TRBJ2-7 explains the end of the DNA better; the J call may be wrong. The germline gives CDR1 DFQATT, CDR2 SNEGSKA (reference sequence). This CDR3 contains 16 residues.

The table lists this clonotype with a few counts. J is TRBJ2-7 and V is TRBV7-9; no firm D call. The CDR3 has 15 amino acids. Per germline, CDR1 SEHNR and CDR2 FQNEAQ (reference sequence). Trimming cost V 5 bases and J 2 bases, with 16 bases left between them. The CDR3 sequence: CASSIMGQPTYEQYF. The CDR3 DNA sequence: TGTGCCAGCAGCATCATGGGCCAACCAACCTACGAGCAGTACTTC. The full variable domain, rest sourced from reference TRBV7-9 and TRBJ2-7, is DTGVSQNPRHKITKRGQNVTFRCDPISEHNRLYWYRQTLGQGPEFLTYFQNEAQLEKSRLLSDRFSAERPKGSFSTLEIQRTEQGDSAMYLCASSIMGQPTYEQYFGPGTRLTVT.

A few counts support this clonotype. V usage is TRBV7-2 and J usage is TRBJ2-7, with D perhaps TRBD1 (5 bases). Germline loops: CDR1 SGHTA, CDR2 FQGNSA. Trimming stripped 1 base from V and 3 bases from J, with 16 bases between. The CDR3 has 16 residues. The CDR3 DNA reads TGTGCCAGCAGCTTAGTAGGTGGGGCACGGAACTACGAGCAGTACTTC. Translation gives CASSLVGGARNYEQYF.

The chain is built from TRBV20-1 and TRBJ1-1, with TRBD1 matching over 7 bases. Losses at the gene ends were 6 bases for V and 7 bases for J; bases not matched to a gene: 8. The CDR3 is 12 residues long. Looked up from germline, CDR1 is DFQATT and CDR2 is SNEGSKA (reference sequence). CDR3 residues: CSAAGQIDEAFF. The DNA of the CDR3 is TGCAGTGCCGCGGGACAGATAGATGAAGCTTTCTTT.

V gene TRBV6-2 or TRBV6-3 combines with J gene TRBJ1-6; 8 bases map to TRBD1. Losses at the gene ends were 4 bases for V and 9 bases for J; bases not matched to a gene: 8. The germline gives CDR1 MNHEY, CDR2 SVGEGT. CDR3 length: 15 amino acids. Here the CDR3 DNA reads TGTGCCAGCAGTTTAACGACAGGGGTTGGTTCACCCCTCCACTTT. Translating gives CASSLTTGVGSPLHF.

As regards this clonotype: At one of its ends the junction is not consistent with the germline gene, which may arise from a read error. This chain joins TRBV28 and TRBJ2-7, with D possibly TRBD2 on 5 matching bases. The V gene's germline CDR1 is MDHEN and CDR2 SYDVKM. This CDR3 spans 13 amino acids. The CDR3, as DNA: TGTGCCGGCAGTACCGGGGAGTCCTACGAGCAGTACTTC. This codes for CAGSTGESYEQYF.

This sequence joins TRBV6-5 and TRBJ1-5; D is perhaps TRBD1 (5 bases). Germline V gene sequence: CDR1 MNHEY, CDR2 SVGAGI. V lost 0 bases and J lost 9, with 15 bases in between. CDR3 length: 15 residues. The CDR3 bases are TGTGCCAGCAGTTACTCGAGTCAGGGCGCCCGGCCCCAGCATTTT. The encoded protein is CASSYSSQGARPQHF.

This clonotype was counted a few times. V gene TRBV12-3 or TRBV12-4 combines with J gene TRBJ2-5; 8 positions agree with TRBD2. The CDR3 contains 14 residues. The trim removed 5 bases at V and 6 bases at J, leaving 8 bases unmatched. The CDR3: CASSGTGTRKTQYF. CDR3 nucleotides: TGTGCCAGCAGTGGGACCGGGACTAGAAAGACCCAGTACTTC.

This clonotype was seen at least ten times. The CDR3 region has the DNA TGTGCCAGCAGCATTTCAGGGATTCAAGGCTACACCTTC. Residues: CASSISGIQGYTF. The chain joins TRBV7-2 to TRBJ1-2; a possible D gene is TRBD1 (5 bases). Looked up from germline, CDR1 is SGHTA and CDR2 is FQGNSA. Trimming shortened V by 5 bases and J by 8 bases, and 15 bases separated the two germline ends. This CDR3 spans 13 amino acids.

This chain links TRBV5-1 with TRBJ2-7, with no clear D. Trimming took off 4 bases at V and 0 bases at J, with 8 bases between the two ends. In germline, CDR1 is SGHRS, CDR2 YFSETQ. The CDR3 has 13 amino acids. CDR3 protein: CASSLHNSYEQYF. CDR3 in DNA: TGCGCCAGCAGCCTACATAACTCCTACGAGCAGTACTTC. The whole variable domain, filled in from reference TRBV5-1 and TRBJ2-7, reads KAGVTQTPRYLIKTRGQQVTLSCSPISGHRSVSWYQQTPGQGLQFLFEYFSETQRNKGNFPGRFSGRQFSNSRSEMNVSTLELGDSALYLCASSLHNSYEQYFGPGTRLTVT.

This clonotype was seen only a few times. V and J are TRBV5-1 and TRBJ1-1; D is unresolved. With 0 bases removed from V and 2 bases from J, the gap between germline ends came to 8 bases. The CDR3 extends over 14 amino acids. Germline V gene sequence: CDR1 SGHRS, CDR2 YFSETQ. CDR3 in amino acids: CASSLVPSNTEAFF. The CDR3 DNA is TGCGCCAGCAGCTTGGTTCCGTCTAACACTGAAGCTTTCTTT.

The rearrangement uses TRBV13 and TRBJ1-2; 11 bases map to TRBD1. This CDR3 region has 16 residues. CDR1 and CDR2 (germline): PRHDT, FYEKMQ (reference sequence). Trimming took 4 bases from V and 5 from J; bases not matched to a gene: 9. CDR3 bases: TGTGCCAGCAGCTGGCCGGGACAGGGGGTCTCTTATGGCTACACCTTC. It translates to CASSWPGQGVSYGYTF.

The J gene is TRBJ2-5, the V gene TRBV7-2; D may be TRBD1 or TRBD2 (5 bases each). With 5 bases removed from V and 6 bases from J, the gap between germline ends came to 19 bases. This CDR3 contains 15 residues. Germline lookup yields CDR1 SGHTA and CDR2 FQGNSA. The CDR3 nucleotides read TGTGCCAGCAGCACCGGGACCCTATCGGGGCAGACCCAGTACTTC. Translation: CASSTGTLSGQTQYF. Looking up the rest from reference TRBV7-2 and TRBJ2-5 gives the full variable domain: GAGVSQSPSNKVTEKGKDVELRCDPISGHTALYWYRQSLGQGLEFLIYFQGNSAPDKSGLPSDRFSAERTGGSVSTLTIQRTQQEDSAVYLCASSTGTLSGQTQYFGPGTRLLVL.

The sample holds a few counts of this clonotype. V is TRBV11-3 and J is TRBJ2-7, with D tentatively TRBD2 (5 bases). From germline, CDR1 is SGHNT and CDR2 YENEEA. The CDR3 length is 12 residues. Deletions cut 4 bases from V and 6 bases from J, with 10 bases between. CDR3 sequence reads: CASSWTAGEQYF. CDR3 nucleotides: TGTGCCAGCAGCTGGACGGCGGGCGAGCAGTACTTC. Complete variable domain (other parts from reference TRBV11-3 and TRBJ2-7): EAGVVQSPRYKIIEKKQPVAFWCNPISGHNTLYWYLQNLGQGPELLIRYENEEAVDDSQLPKDRFSAERLKGVDSTLKIQPAELGDSAVYLCASSWTAGEQYFGPGTRLTVT.

This chain uses TRBV10-3 with TRBJ2-6; a weak D match, TRBD2 (6 bases). V was trimmed by 3 bases and J by 4 bases, leaving 13 bases between them. Germline values: CDR1 ENHRY, CDR2 SYGVKD. The CDR3 runs 16 residues. The CDR3 bases are TGTGCCATCAGTGATCTAAGCGGGTCCGGGGCCAACGTCCTGACTTTC. Its translation is CAISDLSGSGANVLTF.

In this sample, this clonotype turned up a few times. The rearrangement uses TRBV10-3 and TRBJ1-1; TRBD1 might be the D (5 bases). The ends were cut back, 0 bases at V and 4 bases at J, with 6 bases in the middle. The CDR3 length is 13 residues. Per germline, CDR1 ENHRY and CDR2 SYGVKD. For the CDR3, the DNA is TGTGCCATCAGTGAGTCGCAGGGCACTGAAGCTTTCTTT. It codes for CAISESQGTEAFF.

The chain couples TRBV2 to TRBJ2-1; 8 bases are shared with TRBD1. Germline assignment: CDR1 SNHLY and CDR2 FYNNEI. Trimming at V came to 10 bases and at J to 0 bases, leaving 5 bases not matched to a gene. There are 14 residues in the CDR3. CDR3 sequence (DNA): TGTGCCATCCGACAGGGGAGCTCCTACAATGAGCAGTTCTTC. Translation gives CAIRQGSSYNEQFF.

This clonotype has at least ten counts. This chain links TRBV20-1 with TRBJ1-1; D ambiguous. CDR1 and CDR2 (germline): DFQATT, SNEGSKA (reference sequence). CDR3 size: 11 residues. The V and J ends lost 3 bases and 1 base respectively, with 3 bases between them. CDR3 nucleotides: TGCAGTGCTAGGGAGAACACTGAAGCTTTCTTT. It specifies CSARENTEAFF.

In this sample, this clonotype turned up a few times. The V gene is TRBV28, the J gene TRBJ2-2, with TRBD1 matching 9 bases. V lost 8 bases and J lost 6; bases outside the gene matches: 28. Germline-derived CDR1 and CDR2 are MDHEN and SYDVKM. CDR3 length equals 21 residues. The CDR3 DNA follows: TGTGCCAGCTCCAGCGCCCGATTGGGGGACAGGGTAGAGGGGAATGCCGGGGAGCTGTTTTTT. It yields the protein CASSSARLGDRVEGNAGELFF.

This clonotype has only a few counts. The junction departs from germline at one end; a sequencing error may be responsible. The chain recombines TRBV20-1 with TRBJ1-1, with D hard to call. CDR1 is DFQATT, CDR2 SNEGSKA, per germline (reference sequence). This CDR3 comprises 13 residues. The CDR3 DNA sequence: TGCAGTGCTCGAAATATCCGGAACGCTGAAGCTTTCTTT. Translating gives CSARNIRNAEAFF.

This chain connects TRBV4-3 to TRBJ1-2, with TRBD1 matching over 7 bases. CDR3 size: 17 residues. Losses at the gene ends were 0 bases for V and 0 bases for J; bases not matched to a gene: 7. Germline V lookup: CDR1 LGHNA, CDR2 YSLEER. The CDR3 spells CASSQDPGGQTNYGYTF. The CDR3 nucleotides are TGCGCCAGCAGCCAAGACCCGGGGGGACAGACTAACTATGGCTACACCTTC.

The V gene is TRBV2, the J gene TRBJ1-2, with a weak D call TRBD1 (6 bases). The V end lost 5 bases, the J end lost 4 bases, and 14 bases lay between the germline ends. CDR1 and CDR2 from the germline V gene are SNHLY and FYNNEI. The CDR3 is made up of 14 amino acids. The CDR3 nucleotides read TGTGCCAGCAGTCCCAACAGGGAAGTCTATGGCTACACCTTC. Its protein product is CASSPNREVYGYTF. The variable domain in full, with the rest retrieved from reference TRBV2 and TRBJ1-2, is EPEVTQTPSHQVTQMGQEVILRCVPISNHLYFYWYRQILGQKVEFLVSFYNNEISEKSEIFDDQFSVERPDGSNFTLKIRSTKLEDSAMYFCASSPNREVYGYTFGSGTRLTVV.

The J gene is TRBJ1-4, the V gene TRBV27; possibly TRBD1 for D (5 bases). V was shortened by 7 bases and J by 8 bases, with 17 bases between the two germline ends. The germline V gene encodes CDR1 MNHEY and CDR2 SMNVEV (reference sequence). The CDR3 runs 14 residues. CDR3 nucleotide sequence: TGTGCCAGCACCAGGGTAGGAGGCGGAGAAAAACTGTTTTTT. This translates into CASTRVGGGEKLFF.

This clonotype was detected only once. This sequence joins TRBV7-2 and TRBJ1-5; D not certain. The CDR3 spans 15 residues. Trimming shortened V by 1 base and J by 6 bases, and 13 bases separated the two germline ends. From germline, CDR1 is SGHTA and CDR2 FQGNSA. The CDR3 here is CASSLGAGFGQPQHF. In DNA form, the CDR3 reads TGTGCCAGCAGCTTAGGAGCGGGGTTTGGTCAGCCCCAGCATTTT.

The sample holds a few counts of this clonotype. This chain uses TRBV10-3 with TRBJ2-1, with 9 positions matching TRBD1. Trimming took 2 bases from V and 6 from J; bases not matched to a gene: 2. Germline V gene data show CDR1 as ENHRY and CDR2 as SYGVKD. This CDR3 has 14 amino acids. The CDR3 coding sequence is TGTGCCATCAGTGAGCGGGACAGGGTCAATGAGCAGTTCTTC. Its translation: CAISERDRVNEQFF.

In its sample, this clonotype was seen a few times. The chain employs TRBV24-1 and TRBJ2-1; D gene unclear. The germline V gene encodes CDR1 KGHDR and CDR2 SFDVKD. The V end lost 7 bases, the J end lost 0 bases, and 12 bases lay between the germline ends. The CDR3 contains 15 residues. CDR3 nucleotide sequence: TGTGCCACCAGCCGACCTGAGGCCTCCTACAATGAGCAGTTCTTC. Protein: CATSRPEASYNEQFF.